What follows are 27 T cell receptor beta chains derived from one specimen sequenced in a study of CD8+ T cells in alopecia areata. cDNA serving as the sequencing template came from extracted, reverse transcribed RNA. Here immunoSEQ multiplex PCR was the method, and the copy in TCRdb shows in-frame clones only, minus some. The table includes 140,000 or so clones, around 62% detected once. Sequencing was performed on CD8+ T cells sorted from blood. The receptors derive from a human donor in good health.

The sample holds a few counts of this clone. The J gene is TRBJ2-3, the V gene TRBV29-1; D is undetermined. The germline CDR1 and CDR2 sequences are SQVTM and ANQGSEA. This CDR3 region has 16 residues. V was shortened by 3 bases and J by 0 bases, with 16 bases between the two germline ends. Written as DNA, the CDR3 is TGCAGCGTTGACGGAGACGGATGGTCTAGCACAGATACGCAGTATTTT. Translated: CSVDGDGWSSTDTQYF.

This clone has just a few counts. In DNA, the CDR3 is TGTGCCAGCAGCCAAGATCTTAACAGGCGTTACTATGGCTACACCTTC. Translating it yields CASSQDLNRRYYGYTF. The chain combines TRBV14 with TRBJ1-2; D perhaps matches TRBD1 (5 bases). The CDR3 consists of 16 residues. With 0 bases removed from V and 3 bases from J, the gap between germline ends came to 14 bases. Germline loops: CDR1 SGHDN, CDR2 FVKESK. Filled out from reference TRBV14 and TRBJ1-2, the complete variable domain reads EAGVTQFPSHSVIEKGQTVTLRCDPISGHDNLYWYRRVMGKEIKFLLHFVKESKQDESGMPNNRFLAERTGGTYSTLKVQPAELEDSGVYFCASSQDLNRRYYGYTFGSGTRLTVV.

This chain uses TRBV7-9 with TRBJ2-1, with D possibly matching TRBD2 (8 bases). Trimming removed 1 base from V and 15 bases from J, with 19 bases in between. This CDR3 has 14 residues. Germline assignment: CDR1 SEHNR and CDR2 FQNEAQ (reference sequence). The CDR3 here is CASSLGTSSRGPFF. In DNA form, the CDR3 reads TGTGCCAGCAGCTTAGGGACTAGCAGTAGGGGGCCGTTCTTC.

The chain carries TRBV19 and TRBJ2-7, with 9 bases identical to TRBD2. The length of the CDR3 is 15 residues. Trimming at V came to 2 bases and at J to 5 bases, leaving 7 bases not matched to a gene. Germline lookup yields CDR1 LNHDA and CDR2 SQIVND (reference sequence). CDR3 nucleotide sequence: TGTGCCAGTAGTATAAGTAGCGGGAGATTCGACGAGCAGTACTTC. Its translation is CASSISSGRFDEQYF.

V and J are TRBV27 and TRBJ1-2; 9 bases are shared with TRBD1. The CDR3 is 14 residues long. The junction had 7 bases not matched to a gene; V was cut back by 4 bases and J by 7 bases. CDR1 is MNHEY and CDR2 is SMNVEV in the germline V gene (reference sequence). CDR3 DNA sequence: TGTGCCAGCAGTTATGGGACAGGGTTCGGTGGCTACACCTTC. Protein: CASSYGTGFGGYTF.

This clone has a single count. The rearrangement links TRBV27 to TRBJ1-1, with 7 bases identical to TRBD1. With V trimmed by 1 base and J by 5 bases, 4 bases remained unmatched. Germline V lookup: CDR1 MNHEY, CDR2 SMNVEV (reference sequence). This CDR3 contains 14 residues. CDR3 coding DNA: TGTGCCAGCAGTTTATACAGGGGAAGAACTGAAGCTTTCTTT. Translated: CASSLYRGRTEAFF.

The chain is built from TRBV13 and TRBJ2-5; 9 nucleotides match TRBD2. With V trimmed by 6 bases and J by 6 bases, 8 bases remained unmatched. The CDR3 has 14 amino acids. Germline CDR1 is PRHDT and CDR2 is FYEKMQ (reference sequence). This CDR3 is CASRELAGTQTQYF. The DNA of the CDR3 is TGTGCCAGCAGGGAGCTAGCGGGAACGCAGACCCAGTACTTC. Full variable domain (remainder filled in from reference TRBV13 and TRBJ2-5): AAGVIQSPRHLIKEKRETATLKCYPIPRHDTVYWYQQGPGQDPQFLISFYEKMQSDKGSIPDRFSAQQFSDYHSELNMSSLELGDSALYFCASRELAGTQTQYFGPGTRLLVL.

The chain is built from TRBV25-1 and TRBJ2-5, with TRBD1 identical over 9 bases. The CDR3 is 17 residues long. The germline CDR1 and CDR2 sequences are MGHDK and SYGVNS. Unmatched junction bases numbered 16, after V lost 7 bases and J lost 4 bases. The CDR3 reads CASTHSGQGPFVETQYF. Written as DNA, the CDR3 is TGTGCCAGCACCCACTCGGGACAGGGCCCTTTTGTAGAGACCCAGTACTTC.

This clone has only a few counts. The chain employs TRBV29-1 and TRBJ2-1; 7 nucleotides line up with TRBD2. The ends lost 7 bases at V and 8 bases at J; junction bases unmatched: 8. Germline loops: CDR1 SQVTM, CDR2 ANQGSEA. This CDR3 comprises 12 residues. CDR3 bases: TGCAGCGGTTCCTACCGGGGGGATGAGCAGTTCTTC. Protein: CSGSYRGDEQFF.

The CDR3 coding sequence is TGTGCCAGCAGTCCGAGGGACAGCAGCTACGTAGAGCAGTACTTC. It specifies CASSPRDSSYVEQYF. This chain joins TRBV6-5 and TRBJ2-7; 7 bases are a match to TRBD1. This CDR3 region has 15 residues. The germline gives CDR1 MNHEY, CDR2 SVGAGI. V shed 5 bases and J 7 bases; nucleotides not matched to a gene: 14.

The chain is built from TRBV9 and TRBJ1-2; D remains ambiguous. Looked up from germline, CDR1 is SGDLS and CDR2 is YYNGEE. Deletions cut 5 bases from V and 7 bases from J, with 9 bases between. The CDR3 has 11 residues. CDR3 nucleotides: TGTGCCAGCAGGCGGACTTTTGGCTACACCTTC. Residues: CASRRTFGYTF.

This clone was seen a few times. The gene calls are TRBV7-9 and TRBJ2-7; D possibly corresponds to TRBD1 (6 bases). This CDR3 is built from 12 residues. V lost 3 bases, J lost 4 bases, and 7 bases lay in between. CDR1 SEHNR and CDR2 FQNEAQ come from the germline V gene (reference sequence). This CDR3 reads CASSFQGYEQYF. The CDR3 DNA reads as TGTGCCAGCAGCTTTCAGGGGTACGAGCAGTACTTC.

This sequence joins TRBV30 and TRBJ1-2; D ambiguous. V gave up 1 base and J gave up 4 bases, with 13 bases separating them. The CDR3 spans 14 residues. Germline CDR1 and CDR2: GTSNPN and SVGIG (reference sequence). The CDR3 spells CAWSAPVHLYGYTF. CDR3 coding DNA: TGTGCCTGGAGTGCCCCGGTTCACCTCTATGGCTACACCTTC.

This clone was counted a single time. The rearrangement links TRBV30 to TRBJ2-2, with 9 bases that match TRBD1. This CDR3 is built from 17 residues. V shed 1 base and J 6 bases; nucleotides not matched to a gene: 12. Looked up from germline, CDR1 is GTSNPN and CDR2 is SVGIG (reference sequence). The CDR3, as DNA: TGTGCCTGGAGTGGTACCGTTGGACAGGGGCTCGCCGGGGAGCTGTTTTTT. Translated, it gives CAWSGTVGQGLAGELFF.

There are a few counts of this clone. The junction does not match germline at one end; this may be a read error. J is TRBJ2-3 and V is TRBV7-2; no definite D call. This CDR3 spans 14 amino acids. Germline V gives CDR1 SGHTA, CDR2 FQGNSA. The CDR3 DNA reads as TGTGCCAGCTGCTTAGGCTTAGGGCTGAATACGCAGTATTTT. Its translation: CASCLGLGLNTQYF.

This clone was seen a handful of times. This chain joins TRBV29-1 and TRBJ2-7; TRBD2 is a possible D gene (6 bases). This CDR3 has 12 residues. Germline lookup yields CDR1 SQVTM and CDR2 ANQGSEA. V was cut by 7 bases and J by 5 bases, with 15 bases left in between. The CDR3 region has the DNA TGCAGCGCGGGAGAGGGGCTCGACGAGCAGTACTTC. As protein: CSAGEGLDEQYF.

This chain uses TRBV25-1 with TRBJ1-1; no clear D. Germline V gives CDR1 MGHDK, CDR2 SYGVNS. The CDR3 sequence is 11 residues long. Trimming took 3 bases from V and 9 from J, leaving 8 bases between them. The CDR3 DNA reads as TGTGCCAGCAGTGAGGGAACGAAAGCTTTCTTT. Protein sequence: CASSEGTKAFF.

CDR3 amino acids: CASSPPGGVSEQYF. CDR3 DNA: TGTGCCAGCAGCCCTCCTGGGGGGGTCTCCGAGCAGTACTTC. The chain is built from TRBV6-1 and TRBJ2-7, with 7 bases matching TRBD2. Germline CDR1 MNHNS, CDR2 SASEGT. This CDR3 comprises 14 residues. With 6 bases clipped from V and 6 bases from J, the junction kept 11 bases outside the gene matches.

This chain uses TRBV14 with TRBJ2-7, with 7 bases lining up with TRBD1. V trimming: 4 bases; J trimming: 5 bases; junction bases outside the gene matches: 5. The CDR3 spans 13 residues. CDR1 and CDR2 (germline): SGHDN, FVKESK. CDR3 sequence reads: CASSPTGYHEQYF. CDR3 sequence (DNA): TGTGCCAGCAGCCCGACAGGGTACCACGAGCAGTACTTC.

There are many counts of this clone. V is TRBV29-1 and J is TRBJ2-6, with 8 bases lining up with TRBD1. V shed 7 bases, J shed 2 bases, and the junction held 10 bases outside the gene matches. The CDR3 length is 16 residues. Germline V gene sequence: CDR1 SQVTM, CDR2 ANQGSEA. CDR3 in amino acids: CSADRDRNPGANVLTF. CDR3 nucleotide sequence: TGCAGCGCCGACCGGGACAGGAACCCTGGGGCCAACGTCCTGACTTTC.

The CDR3 region has the DNA TGTGCCAGCAGTTTATACGGCTACGAGCAGTACTTC. This gives the protein CASSLYGYEQYF. The chain links TRBV27 to TRBJ2-7; D remains ambiguous. Germline CDR1 MNHEY, CDR2 SMNVEV (reference sequence). This CDR3 region has 12 residues. Trimming shortened V by 1 base and J by 3 bases, and 4 bases separated the two germline ends.

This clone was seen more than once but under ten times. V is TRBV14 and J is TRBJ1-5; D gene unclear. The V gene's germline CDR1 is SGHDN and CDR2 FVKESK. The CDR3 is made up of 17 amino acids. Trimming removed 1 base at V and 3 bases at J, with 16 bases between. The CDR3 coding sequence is TGTGCCAGCAGCCAAGTCCGGGTTGTGGGTCTCAATCAGCCCCAGCATTTT. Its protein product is CASSQVRVVGLNQPQHF. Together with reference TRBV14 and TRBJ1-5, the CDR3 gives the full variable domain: EAGVTQFPSHSVIEKGQTVTLRCDPISGHDNLYWYRRVMGKEIKFLLHFVKESKQDESGMPNNRFLAERTGGTYSTLKVQPAELEDSGVYFCASSQVRVVGLNQPQHFGDGTRLSIL.

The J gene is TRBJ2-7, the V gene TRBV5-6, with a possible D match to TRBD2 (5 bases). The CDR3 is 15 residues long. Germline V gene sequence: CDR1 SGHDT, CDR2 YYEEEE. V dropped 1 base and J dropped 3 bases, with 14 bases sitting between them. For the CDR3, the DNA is TGTGCCAGCAGCTTGTGGGAGTCCCAATTCTACGAGCAGTACTTC. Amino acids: CASSLWESQFYEQYF.

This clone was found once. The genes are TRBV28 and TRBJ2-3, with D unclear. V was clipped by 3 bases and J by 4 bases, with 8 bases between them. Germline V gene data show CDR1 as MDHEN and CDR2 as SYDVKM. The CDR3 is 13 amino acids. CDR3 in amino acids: CASSFSGSDTQYF. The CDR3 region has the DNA TGTGCCAGCAGTTTCTCGGGTTCAGATACGCAGTATTTT.

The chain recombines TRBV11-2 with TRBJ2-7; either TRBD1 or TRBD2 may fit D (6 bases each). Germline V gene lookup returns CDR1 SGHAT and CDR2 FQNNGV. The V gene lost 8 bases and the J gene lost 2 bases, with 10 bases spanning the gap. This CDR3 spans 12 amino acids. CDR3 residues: CASRGLAYEQYF. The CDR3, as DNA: TGTGCCAGCCGGGGGCTTGCCTACGAGCAGTACTTC.

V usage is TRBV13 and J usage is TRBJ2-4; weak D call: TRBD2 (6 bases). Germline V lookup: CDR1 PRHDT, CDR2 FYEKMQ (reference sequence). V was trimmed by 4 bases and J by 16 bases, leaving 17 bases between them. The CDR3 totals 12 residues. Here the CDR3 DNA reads TGTGCCAGCAGCTCCGGGACTTCTCCGCGCTACTTC. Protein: CASSSGTSPRYF.

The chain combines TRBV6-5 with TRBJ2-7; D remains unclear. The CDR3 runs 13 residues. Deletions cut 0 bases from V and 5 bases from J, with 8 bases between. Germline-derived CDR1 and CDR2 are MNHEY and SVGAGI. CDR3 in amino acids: CASSYSYLDEQYF. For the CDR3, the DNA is TGTGCCAGCAGTTACTCATATTTGGACGAGCAGTACTTC.